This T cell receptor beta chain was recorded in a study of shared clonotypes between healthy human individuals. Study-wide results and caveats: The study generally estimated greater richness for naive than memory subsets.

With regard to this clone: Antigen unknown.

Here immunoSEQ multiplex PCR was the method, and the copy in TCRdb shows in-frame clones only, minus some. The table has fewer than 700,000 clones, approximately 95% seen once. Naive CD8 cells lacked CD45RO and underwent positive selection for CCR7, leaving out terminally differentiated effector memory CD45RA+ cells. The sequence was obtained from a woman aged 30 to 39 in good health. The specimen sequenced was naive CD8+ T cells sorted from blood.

The CDR3 sequence: CASSDPDSLYGYTF. The CDR3 coding sequence is TGTGCCAGCAGCGACCCTGACAGCCTCTATGGCTACACCTTC. The chain recombines TRBV9 with TRBJ1-2; tentatively, D is TRBD1 (5 bases). Trimming removed 3 bases at V and 4 bases at J, with 13 bases between. Germline values: CDR1 SGDLS, CDR2 YYNGEE. This CDR3 has 14 amino acids.